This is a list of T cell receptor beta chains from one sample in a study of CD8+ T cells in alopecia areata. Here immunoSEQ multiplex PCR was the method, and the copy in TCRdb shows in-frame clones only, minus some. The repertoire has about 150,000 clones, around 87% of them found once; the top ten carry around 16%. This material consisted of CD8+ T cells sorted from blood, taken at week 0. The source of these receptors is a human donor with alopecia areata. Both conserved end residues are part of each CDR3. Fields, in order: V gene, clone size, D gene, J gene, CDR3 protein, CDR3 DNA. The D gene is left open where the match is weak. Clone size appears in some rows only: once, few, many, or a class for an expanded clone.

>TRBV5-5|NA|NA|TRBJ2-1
CASSLTSSSYNEQFF
TGTGCCAGCAGCTTGACTTCGAGCTCCTACAATGAGCAGTTCTTC
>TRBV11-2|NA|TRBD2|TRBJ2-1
CASSPPLAGEAEQFF
TGTGCCAGCAGCCCCCCCCTGGCGGGAGAGGCTGAGCAGTTCTTC
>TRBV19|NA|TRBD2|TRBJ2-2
CASRTLAGLNTGELFF
TGTGCCAGTAGGACCTTAGCGGGATTGAACACCGGGGAGCTGTTTTTT
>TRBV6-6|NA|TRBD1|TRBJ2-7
CVTSGTAYEQYF
TGTGTCACGTCCGGGACAGCCTACGAGCAGTACTTC
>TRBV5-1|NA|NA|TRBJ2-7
CASSEPPGRQYF
TGCGCCAGCAGCGAGCCCCCCGGCAGGCAGTACTTC
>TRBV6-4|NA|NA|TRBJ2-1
CASSEVSGPEQFF
TGTGCCAGCAGTGAAGTTTCGGGGCCTGAGCAGTTCTTC
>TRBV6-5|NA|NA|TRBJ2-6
CASSTGYSGANVLTF
TGTGCCAGCAGCACGGGTTACTCTGGGGCCAACGTCCTGACTTTC
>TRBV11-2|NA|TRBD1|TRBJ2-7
CASSLGRDRVRDYEQYF
TGTGCCAGCAGCTTAGGGCGGGACAGGGTCAGAGACTACGAGCAGTACTTC
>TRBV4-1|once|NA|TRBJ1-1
CASSHEKDSLNTEAFF
TGCGCCAGCAGCCATGAGAAGGACAGCCTGAACACTGAAGCTTTCTTT
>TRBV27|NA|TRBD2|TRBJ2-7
CASTYSGSYEQYF
TGTGCCAGCACTTATAGCGGGAGCTACGAGCAGTACTTC
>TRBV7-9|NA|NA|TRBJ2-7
CASSPPLGLSGEQYF
TGTGCCAGCAGCCCGCCCCTGGGTCTCTCGGGGGAGCAGTACTTC
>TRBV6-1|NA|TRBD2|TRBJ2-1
CASRVAGNVEQFF
TGTGCCAGCAGGGTAGCGGGTAATGTTGAGCAGTTCTTC
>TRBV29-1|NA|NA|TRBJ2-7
CSVEGVGSYEQYF
TGCAGCGTTGAAGGGGTGGGTTCCTACGAGCAGTACTTC
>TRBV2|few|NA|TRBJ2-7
CASKGYEQYF
TGTGCCAGCAAAGGCTACGAGCAGTACTTC
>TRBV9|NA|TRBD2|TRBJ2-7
CASSVGLAAYEQYF
TGTGCCAGCAGCGTAGGACTAGCGGCCTACGAGCAGTACTTC
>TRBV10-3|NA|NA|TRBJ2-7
CAISLGGIQGSLEQYF
TGTGCCATCAGCCTCGGTGGAATTCAGGGGTCTCTCGAGCAGTACTTC